Each of the 28 T cell receptor beta chains below was sequenced from the same sample in a study of blood T cell repertoires in COVID-19 (dated by TCRdb to 2019 to 2021). Library generation was performed with the immunoSEQ multiplex PCR assay. TCRdb took this table from immuneACCESS and kept in-frame rearrangements with V and J called. Such tables lack part of the clones; where checked against another copy, unresolved V genes explain under half of the gap, and the rest is unexplained. For this sample there are more than 45,000 clones; around 90% appear just once. The leading ten clones occupy roughly 6% of the sample. Sequences were obtained from peripheral blood. The receptors here all came from a man between 65 and 85 years old with active COVID-19.

The rearrangement joins TRBV11-1 to TRBJ2-1; no definite D call. The germline gives CDR1 SGHAT, CDR2 FQDESV (reference sequence). Trimming cost V 2 bases and J 13 bases, with 12 bases left between them. This CDR3 comprises 12 residues. The CDR3 reads CASSLKPPTQFF. DNA for the CDR3: TGTGCCAGCAGCTTAAAGCCGCCCACTCAGTTCTTC.

J is TRBJ1-2 and V is TRBV15; 10 bases match TRBD1. There are 13 residues in the CDR3. Germline V CDR1 and CDR2: LNHNV, YYDKDF (reference sequence). V dropped 4 bases and J dropped 9; count of bases not matched to a gene: 5. In DNA form, the CDR3 reads TGTGCCACCAGCAAAGGGACAGGGGAAAGCTACACCTTC. Its protein is CATSKGTGESYTF.

The chain couples TRBV5-4 to TRBJ1-1; D gene ambiguous. The CDR3 covers 12 residues. CDR1 SGHNT and CDR2 YYREEE come from the germline V gene (reference sequence). V was clipped by 3 bases and J by 1 base, with 4 bases between them. CDR3 in DNA: TGTGCCAGCAGCTCGGGGAACACTGAAGCTTTCTTT. Residues: CASSSGNTEAFF.

The genes are TRBV2 and TRBJ1-2; TRBD1 agrees at 7 bases. Germline assignment: CDR1 SNHLY and CDR2 FYNNEI. This CDR3 region has 14 residues. V gave up 5 bases and J gave up 7 bases; unmatched junction bases: 10. CDR3 sequence (DNA): TGTGCCAGCAGTCGGGACAGAGGGGGTAGTGGCTACACCTTC. As protein: CASSRDRGGSGYTF. The whole variable domain, remainder taken from reference TRBV2 and TRBJ1-2, is EPEVTQTPSHQVTQMGQEVILRCVPISNHLYFYWYRQILGQKVEFLVSFYNNEISEKSEIFDDQFSVERPDGSNFTLKIRSTKLEDSAMYFCASSRDRGGSGYTFGSGTRLTVV.

The chain combines TRBV6-2 or TRBV6-3 with TRBJ2-2; no definite D call. The V gene's germline CDR1 is MNHEY and CDR2 SVGEGT. V was cut by 5 bases and J by 1 base, with 2 bases left in between. This CDR3 region has 12 residues. This CDR3 is CASSQNTGELFF. The CDR3 nucleotides read TGTGCCAGCAGTCAGAACACCGGGGAGCTGTTTTTT.

The chain uses TRBV5-5 and TRBJ2-5, with 14 positions matching TRBD2. Germline lookup yields CDR1 SGHKS and CDR2 YYEKEE (reference sequence). With V trimmed by 4 bases and J by 1 base, 3 bases remained unmatched. CDR3 size: 16 residues. CDR3 DNA sequence: TGTGCCAGCAGCCAAGGACTAGCGGGGGGCCAAGAGACCCAGTACTTC. Its protein product is CASSQGLAGGQETQYF.

V is TRBV7-2 and J is TRBJ2-2; weak D call: TRBD2 (5 bases). Deletions cut 5 bases from V and 5 bases from J, with 15 bases between. The germline gives CDR1 SGHTA, CDR2 FQGNSA. The CDR3 has 15 residues. CDR3 sequence: CASSPEGTGTGELFF. CDR3 bases: TGTGCCAGCAGCCCCGAGGGCACGGGGACCGGGGAGCTGTTTTTT. The entire variable domain, with the rest obtained from reference TRBV7-2 and TRBJ2-2, is as follows: GAGVSQSPSNKVTEKGKDVELRCDPISGHTALYWYRQSLGQGLEFLIYFQGNSAPDKSGLPSDRFSAERTGGSVSTLTIQRTQQEDSAVYLCASSPEGTGTGELFFGEGSRLTVL.

This sequence joins TRBV5-4 and TRBJ2-7; 8 positions match TRBD1. Germline CDR1 is SGHNT and CDR2 is YYREEE (reference sequence). Trimming cost V 3 bases and J 4 bases; bases outside gene matches: 12. The CDR3 has 16 residues. DNA of the CDR3: TGTGCCAGCAGCTCACCAGGACAGGGAAGTCGGTACGAGCAGTACTTC. Amino acids: CASSSPGQGSRYEQYF.

This chain joins TRBV30 and TRBJ1-5; perhaps TRBD1 as D (5 bases). V lost 0 bases and J 5 bases, leaving 17 bases between the germline ends. This CDR3 is 16 amino acids long. The germline gives CDR1 GTSNPN, CDR2 SVGIG (reference sequence). CDR3 in DNA: TGTGCCTGGAGTGTAGGTTCGGGGGAGATACATCAGCCCCAGCATTTT. It codes for CAWSVGSGEIHQPQHF.

The chain links TRBV11-2 to TRBJ2-3; weak D call: TRBD2 (7 bases). Germline loops: CDR1 SGHAT, CDR2 FQNNGV. This CDR3 has 13 residues. V lost 5 bases to trimming and J lost 7 bases, with 13 bases between them. CDR3 nucleotides: TGTGCCAGCAGCCCCGGGGGGCCCAATACGCAGTATTTT. It codes for CASSPGGPNTQYF.

The chain uses TRBV4-1 and TRBJ2-5; D is undetermined. Trimming removed 0 bases at V and 5 bases at J, with 22 bases between. This CDR3 comprises 18 residues. CDR1 is MGHRA and CDR2 is YSYEKL in the germline V gene. DNA for the CDR3: TGCGCCAGCAGCCAAGATCGAGGTCTCCGCAGAGGCTGGGAGACCCAGTACTTC. It specifies CASSQDRGLRRGWETQYF.

The V and J genes are TRBV28 and TRBJ1-2, with a possible D match to TRBD1 (6 bases). Germline-derived CDR1 and CDR2 are MDHEN and SYDVKM. With 7 bases removed from V and 6 bases from J, the gap between germline ends came to 12 bases. The CDR3 spans 12 residues. DNA for the CDR3: TGTGCCAGCACCATCTGGGGGCATGGCTACACCTTC. This gives the protein CASTIWGHGYTF.

This clone appeared once. This chain uses TRBV6-5 with TRBJ2-3, with 12 bases aligning to TRBD2. The CDR3 totals 15 residues. The V segment lost 6 bases and the J segment 2 bases; nucleotides outside the gene matches: 3. Germline values: CDR1 MNHEY, CDR2 SVGAGI. In nucleotides, the CDR3 is TGTGCCAGCAGCTGGACTAGCGGGATCACAGATACGCAGTATTTT. Translation: CASSWTSGITDTQYF.

Only one count was recorded for this clone. V and J are TRBV5-4 and TRBJ2-7, with TRBD2 matching over 11 bases. The CDR3 sequence is 15 residues long. The V and J ends lost 2 bases and 7 bases, in that order; junction bases with no gene match: 8. CDR1 is SGHNT and CDR2 is YYREEE in the germline V gene (reference sequence). CDR3 nucleotides: TGTGCCAGCAGCTTCTTAGCGGGGGGGCTCAATGAGCAGTACTTC. Amino acids: CASSFLAGGLNEQYF.

The V call is TRBV7-9, the J call TRBJ2-2; 8 nucleotides match TRBD2. Germline V gene lookup returns CDR1 SEHNR and CDR2 FQNEAQ (reference sequence). The trim removed 3 bases at V and 0 bases at J, leaving 6 bases unmatched. The CDR3 length is 17 residues. The CDR3 coding sequence is TGTGCCAGCAGCTTGGGAGCGGGGGACGCGAACACCGGGGAGCTGTTTTTT. Amino acid sequence: CASSLGAGDANTGELFF.

The gene calls are TRBV5-1 and TRBJ2-1; tentatively, D is TRBD1 (6 bases). This CDR3 region has 15 residues. Trimming pared 5 bases from V and 4 bases from J, leaving 16 bases between. Germline assignment: CDR1 SGHRS and CDR2 YFSETQ. CDR3 sequence: CASRTGQGSYNEQFF. The DNA of the CDR3 is TGCGCCAGCAGAACGGGACAAGGAAGTTACAATGAGCAGTTCTTC.

This sequence joins TRBV12-3 or TRBV12-4 and TRBJ2-7; D is uncertain. Trimming took off 8 bases at V and 0 bases at J, with 8 bases between the two ends. This CDR3 is built from 12 residues. The CDR3 coding sequence is TGTGCCAGCCAAGCTAGCTCCTACGAGCAGTACTTC. Translation: CASQASSYEQYF.

The CDR3 spells CASSQQATTEAFF. Here the CDR3 DNA reads TGTGCCAGCAGCCAACAGGCTACCACTGAAGCTTTCTTT. The chain carries TRBV6-2 or TRBV6-3 and TRBJ1-1, with D possibly matching TRBD1 (5 bases). Germline V gene lookup returns CDR1 MNHEY and CDR2 SVGEGT. The V gene lost 6 bases and the J gene lost 4 bases, with 12 bases spanning the gap. The CDR3 is made up of 13 amino acids.

The V gene is TRBV11-2, the J gene TRBJ1-2, with 8 bases matching TRBD1. This CDR3 has 13 amino acids. Trimming cost V 1 base and J 7 bases; bases outside gene matches: 2. CDR1 is SGHAT and CDR2 is FQNNGV in the germline V gene. CDR3 amino acids: CASSLATGVGYTF. CDR3 nucleotide sequence: TGTGCCAGCAGCTTAGCGACAGGGGTTGGCTACACCTTC.

This clone came up once. The V call is TRBV5-1, the J call TRBJ2-6, with unresolved D. The CDR3 has 14 residues. V was cut by 6 bases and J by 1 base, with 8 bases left in between. Germline CDR1 reads SGHRS; CDR2 reads YFSETQ. As DNA, the CDR3 is TGCGCCAGCATAGACGGGTCTGGGGCCAACGTCCTGACTTTC. Amino acids: CASIDGSGANVLTF.

V gene TRBV5-1 combines with J gene TRBJ2-5, with TRBD1 identical over 8 bases. The length of the CDR3 is 14 residues. With V trimmed by 4 bases and J by 4 bases, 6 bases remained unmatched. CDR1 is SGHRS, CDR2 YFSETQ, per germline. CDR3 nucleotide sequence: TGCGCCAGCAGCCAGACAGGGGTGGGAGAGACCCAGTACTTC. It encodes CASSQTGVGETQYF.

The chain links TRBV7-2 to TRBJ2-1; 8 bases align to TRBD1. Germline V gene lookup returns CDR1 SGHTA and CDR2 FQGNSA. The CDR3 covers 15 residues. The V segment lost 5 bases and the J segment 8 bases; nucleotides outside the gene matches: 11. The CDR3 coding sequence is TGTGCCAGCAGCCTAGATACAGGGGGATTCGATGAGCAGTTCTTC. Translating it yields CASSLDTGGFDEQFF.

The chain joins TRBV5-4 to TRBJ2-2, with TRBD2 matching over 7 bases. CDR3 length equals 16 residues. CDR1 and CDR2 from the germline V gene are SGHNT and YYREEE (reference sequence). Trimming cost V 1 base and J 2 bases; bases outside gene matches: 5. The CDR3 DNA reads as TGTGCCAGCAGCTTGTTGGGGGGGACCAACACCGGGGAGCTGTTTTTT. It codes for CASSLLGGTNTGELFF.

This chain connects TRBV25-1 to TRBJ2-7; 10 bases are shared with TRBD1. V dropped 6 bases and J dropped 0; count of bases not matched to a gene: 2. CDR3 size: 14 residues. The germline V gene encodes CDR1 MGHDK and CDR2 SYGVNS. CDR3 in amino acids: CASSRQGASYEQYF. The CDR3, as DNA: TGTGCCAGCAGCAGACAGGGGGCCTCCTACGAGCAGTACTTC.

The gene calls are TRBV7-9 and TRBJ2-5; TRBD1 matches at 8 bases. J lost 2 bases, V lost 6 bases, and 5 bases had no gene match. This CDR3 is 14 amino acids long. The germline CDR1 and CDR2 sequences are SEHNR and FQNEAQ (reference sequence). The CDR3 sequence: CASRQGQGQETQYF. The CDR3 DNA reads as TGTGCCAGCAGACAAGGACAGGGACAAGAGACCCAGTACTTC.

The rearrangement joins TRBV7-9 to TRBJ2-5; 10 bases line up with TRBD1. Unmatched junction bases numbered 6, after V lost 3 bases and J lost 5 bases. The germline CDR1 and CDR2 sequences are SEHNR and FQNEAQ (reference sequence). The CDR3 is 15 residues long. CDR3 loop: CASSLTRQGAETQYF. The CDR3 DNA is TGTGCCAGCAGCTTGACTAGACAGGGGGCGGAGACCCAGTACTTC.

The V gene is TRBV7-9, the J gene TRBJ2-1; 7 positions agree with TRBD2. The germline gives CDR1 SEHNR, CDR2 FQNEAQ (reference sequence). The junction had 8 bases not matched to a gene; V was cut back by 5 bases and J by 10 bases. The CDR3 runs 13 residues. The CDR3 nucleotides are TGTGCCAGCAGCGCAGCGACGCGGGGGGAGCAGTTCTTC. Its protein product is CASSAATRGEQFF.

The chain links TRBV20-1 to TRBJ2-4, with D unclear. Germline V CDR1 and CDR2: DFQATT, SNEGSKA (reference sequence). This CDR3 contains 11 residues. V was trimmed by 7 bases and J by 5 bases, leaving 9 bases between them. The CDR3 sequence is CSVLAQNIQYF. The CDR3 coding sequence is TGCAGTGTATTGGCCCAAAACATTCAGTACTTC.